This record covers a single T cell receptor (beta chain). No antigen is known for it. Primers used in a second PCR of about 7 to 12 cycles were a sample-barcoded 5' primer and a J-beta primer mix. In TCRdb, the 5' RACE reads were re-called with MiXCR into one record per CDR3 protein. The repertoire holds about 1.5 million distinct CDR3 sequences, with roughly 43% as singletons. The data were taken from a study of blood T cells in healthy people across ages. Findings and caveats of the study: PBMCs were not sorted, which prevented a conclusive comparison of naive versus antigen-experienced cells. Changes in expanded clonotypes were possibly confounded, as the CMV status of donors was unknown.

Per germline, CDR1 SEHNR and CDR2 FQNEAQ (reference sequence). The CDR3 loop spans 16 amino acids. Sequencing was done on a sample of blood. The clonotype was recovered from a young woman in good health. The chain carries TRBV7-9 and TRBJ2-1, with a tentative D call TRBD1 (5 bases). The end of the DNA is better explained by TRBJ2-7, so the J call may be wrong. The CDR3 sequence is CASSFRDRTPPNEQYF. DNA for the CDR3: TGTGCCAGCAGCTTCAGGGATCGGACCCCACCTAATGAGCAGTACTTC.